Following are 21 T cell receptor beta chains from one sample sequenced in a study of blood T cell repertoires in COVID-19. Libraries were prepared by immunoSEQ multiplex PCR; TCRdb keeps only in-frame clonotypes and omits some of them. The sample yields roughly 290,000 clones, more than 80% seen once. Sequenced sample: peripheral blood. The receptors were gathered from a woman in her 30s with COVID-19, enrolled during active disease.

The chain has TRBV5-6 and TRBJ2-1; 8 bases agree with TRBD2. With V trimmed by 2 bases and J by 0 bases, 1 base remained unmatched. CDR1 and CDR2 from the germline V gene are SGHDT and YYEEEE. The CDR3 is 15 amino acids. CDR3 protein: CASSFTSGSYNEQFF. CDR3 nucleotides: TGTGCCAGCAGCTTTACTAGCGGCTCCTACAATGAGCAGTTCTTC. Using reference TRBV5-6 and TRBJ2-1 for the parts outside the CDR3, the full variable domain is DAGVTQSPTHLIKTRGQQVTLRCSPKSGHDTVSWYQQALGQGPQFIFQYYEEEERQRGNFPDRFSGHQFPNYSSELNVNALLLGDSALYLCASSFTSGSYNEQFFGPGTRLTVL.

The V gene is TRBV27, the J gene TRBJ1-2, with D tentatively TRBD1 (6 bases). Germline V lookup: CDR1 MNHEY, CDR2 SMNVEV (reference sequence). Trimming left V 3 bases short and J 8 bases short, with 13 bases between. The CDR3 extends over 13 amino acids. DNA for the CDR3: TGTGCCAGCAGTTTTGCAGGGGAGGGAGGCTACACCTTC. It encodes CASSFAGEGGYTF.

The chain combines TRBV12-3 or TRBV12-4 with TRBJ1-1, with unresolved D. V lost 8 bases and J 6 bases, leaving 16 bases between the germline ends. The CDR3 spans 13 residues. CDR3 protein: CASSQYLGAEAFF. The CDR3 coding sequence is TGTGCCAGCTCCCAATACCTCGGGGCTGAAGCTTTCTTT.

V gene TRBV30 combines with J gene TRBJ2-7; no clear D gene. The CDR3 extends over 13 amino acids. CDR1 is GTSNPN, CDR2 SVGIG, per germline (reference sequence). V was pared by 2 bases and J by 3 bases, with 11 bases between. The CDR3 sequence: CAWSIGPYYEQYF. The DNA of the CDR3 is TGTGCCTGGAGTATTGGGCCGTACTACGAGCAGTACTTC.

V and J are TRBV2 and TRBJ2-3, with D perhaps TRBD1 (5 bases). V was cut by 4 bases and J by 3 bases, with 14 bases left in between. CDR1 SNHLY and CDR2 FYNNEI come from the germline V gene. CDR3 length: 15 residues. The CDR3: CASSGAKDITDTQYF. In nucleotides, the CDR3 is TGTGCCAGCAGTGGAGCGAAGGACATAACAGATACGCAGTATTTT.

This clone was counted at least ten times. V is TRBV24-1 and J is TRBJ1-3; D may be TRBD1 (5 bases). The CDR3 is made up of 15 amino acids. V gave up 6 bases and J gave up 0 bases, with 11 bases separating them. The germline V gene encodes CDR1 KGHDR and CDR2 SFDVKD. The chain's CDR3 is CATSLSQGSGNTIYF. The CDR3 DNA follows: TGTGCCACCAGTCTTAGCCAGGGCTCTGGAAACACCATATATTTT.

This clone was found once. This rearrangement joins TRBV9 to TRBJ2-2; TRBD2 matches at 16 bases. CDR3 length equals 19 residues. With 2 bases clipped from V and 1 base from J, the junction kept 5 bases outside the gene matches. CDR1 and CDR2 (germline): SGDLS, YYNGEE. The CDR3 region is CASSVPGTSGRENTGELFF. For the CDR3, the DNA is TGTGCCAGCAGCGTCCCCGGGACTAGCGGGAGGGAGAACACCGGGGAGCTGTTTTTT.

This clone came up once. J is TRBJ2-7 and V is TRBV11-2; 8 positions match TRBD1. Germline CDR1 and CDR2: SGHAT and FQNNGV. The CDR3 spans 15 residues. The V gene end was trimmed by 1 base and the J gene end by 5 bases; junction bases not matched to a gene: 7. The CDR3 sequence is CASSLGPAGGNEQYF. CDR3 bases: TGTGCCAGCAGCTTAGGTCCGGCAGGGGGCAACGAGCAGTACTTC.

The chain employs TRBV19 and TRBJ2-7; 8 bases match TRBD2. Germline loops: CDR1 LNHDA, CDR2 SQIVND (reference sequence). After removal of 7 bases from V and 5 bases from J, the junction contained 10 bases not matched to a gene. The CDR3 has 14 residues. Here the CDR3 DNA reads TGTGCCAGTACCCCAGCGGGAGAACCCCACGAGCAGTACTTC. Translation gives CASTPAGEPHEQYF.

The rearrangement joins TRBV15 to TRBJ1-5; D is unresolved. Trimming removed 1 base from V and 5 bases from J, with 6 bases in between. Germline CDR1 is LNHNV and CDR2 is YYDKDF (reference sequence). The CDR3 has 13 residues. The CDR3 is CATSRGPDQPQHF. CDR3 sequence (DNA): TGTGCCACCAGCAGAGGGCCTGATCAGCCCCAGCATTTT.

The CDR3 loop reads CASRGRGSYNSPLHF. For the CDR3, the DNA is TGTGCCAGCCGCGGGCGGGGCTCCTATAATTCACCCCTCCACTTT. The V and J genes are TRBV7-9 and TRBJ1-6; D is unresolved. The CDR3 consists of 15 residues. The ends were cut back, 8 bases at V and 0 bases at J, with 11 bases in the middle. Germline CDR1 reads SEHNR; CDR2 reads FQNEAQ (reference sequence).

This chain joins TRBV13 and TRBJ1-3; 7 bases are shared with TRBD1. There are 18 residues in the CDR3. Germline-derived CDR1 and CDR2 are PRHDT and FYEKMQ (reference sequence). J gave up 0 bases and V 3 bases, and 11 bases lay outside the gene matches. The DNA for the CDR3 is TGTGCCAGCAGCTTTCTCTCTTGGGACAGCGACTCTGGAAACACCATATATTTT. Protein: CASSFLSWDSDSGNTIYF.

The chain couples TRBV4-2 to TRBJ2-5; TRBD2 aligns across 8 bases. V dropped 0 bases and J dropped 2; count of bases not matched to a gene: 2. The CDR3 is made up of 15 amino acids. The germline V gene encodes CDR1 LGHNA and CDR2 YNFKEQ. The CDR3 protein is CASSQERGAQETQYF. CDR3 nucleotides: TGTGCCAGCAGCCAAGAGCGGGGGGCGCAAGAGACCCAGTACTTC.

The chain couples TRBV28 to TRBJ1-1; weak D call: TRBD1 (5 bases). Germline CDR1 and CDR2: MDHEN and SYDVKM. The CDR3 extends over 14 amino acids. Deletions cut 6 bases from V and 5 bases from J, with 16 bases between. The CDR3 spells CASRTGGGRTEAFF. The CDR3 DNA reads as TGTGCCAGCAGGACCGGCGGGGGGAGGACTGAAGCTTTCTTT.

The chain is built from TRBV19 and TRBJ1-2, with D hard to call. The V gene's germline CDR1 is LNHDA and CDR2 SQIVND (reference sequence). Trimming took off 3 bases at V and 4 bases at J, with 9 bases between the two ends. CDR3 length: 13 amino acids. This CDR3 reads CASSIPAAYGYTF. DNA of the CDR3: TGTGCCAGTAGTATCCCGGCGGCCTATGGCTACACCTTC.

The V call is TRBV9, the J call TRBJ1-5; weak D call: TRBD1 (5 bases). CDR3 length: 15 amino acids. Between the trimmed V and J ends, which lost 0 bases and 3 bases, there was a span of 10 bases. The germline gives CDR1 SGDLS, CDR2 YYNGEE. The CDR3 DNA reads as TGTGCCAGCAGCGTAGAGCAGGGTTCCAATCAGCCCCAGCATTTT. It encodes CASSVEQGSNQPQHF.

V is TRBV5-1 and J is TRBJ2-5; a possible D gene is TRBD2 (6 bases). V was clipped by 2 bases and J by 4 bases, with 12 bases between them. The CDR3 length is 14 residues. Per the germline V gene, CDR1 is SGHRS and CDR2 is YFSETQ. CDR3 sequence: CASSFGSRGETQYF. CDR3 DNA sequence: TGCGCCAGCAGCTTCGGGAGTAGGGGAGAGACCCAGTACTTC.

This chain joins TRBV6-1 and TRBJ1-1, with D hard to call. V was shortened by 2 bases and J by 4 bases, with 17 bases between the two germline ends. The CDR3 consists of 16 residues. CDR1 MNHNS and CDR2 SASEGT come from the germline V gene. CDR3 residues: CASSETPTVGGTEAFF. CDR3 in DNA: TGTGCCAGCAGTGAAACCCCTACCGTCGGTGGCACTGAAGCTTTCTTT.

Here the CDR3 DNA reads TGTGCCAGCAGTCCCGGGACAGTTAGTAATCAGCCCCAGCATTTT. Protein: CASSPGTVSNQPQHF. The chain recombines TRBV2 with TRBJ1-5, with 7 bases matching TRBD1. This CDR3 is built from 15 residues. The trim removed 5 bases at V and 4 bases at J, leaving 8 bases unmatched. Germline CDR1 and CDR2: SNHLY and FYNNEI. The whole variable domain, remainder taken from reference TRBV2 and TRBJ1-5, is EPEVTQTPSHQVTQMGQEVILRCVPISNHLYFYWYRQILGQKVEFLVSFYNNEISEKSEIFDDQFSVERPDGSNFTLKIRSTKLEDSAMYFCASSPGTVSNQPQHFGDGTRLSIL.

This chain links TRBV4-3 with TRBJ2-7; D is unclear. The CDR3 sequence is 14 residues long. Trimming removed 0 bases at V and 5 bases at J, with 11 bases between. The V gene's germline CDR1 is LGHNA and CDR2 YSLEER. The CDR3, as DNA: TGCGCCAGCAGCCAAGATCCTGGCGGCGACGAGCAGTACTTC. Its protein product is CASSQDPGGDEQYF.

This sequence joins TRBV5-4 and TRBJ1-4, with D tentatively TRBD1 (5 bases). V was shortened by 4 bases and J by 5 bases, with 12 bases between the two germline ends. Germline lookup yields CDR1 SGHNT and CDR2 YYREEE (reference sequence). CDR3 length: 14 amino acids. In DNA form, the CDR3 reads TGTGCCAGCAGCCTCGCAGGGTCAAATGAAAAACTGTTTTTT. Its translation is CASSLAGSNEKLFF.